The 4 T cell receptor beta chains below all came from one sample that was sequenced in a study of cytomegalovirus exposure and HLA in healthy donors (dated by TCRdb to the late 2010s). The library was obtained by the immunoSEQ multiplex PCR assay. The multiplex PCR relied on a mix of 60 forward primers for TCR Vbeta segments and 13 reverse primers for TCR Jbeta segments. The table comes from immuneACCESS by way of TCRdb, which keeps in-frame sequences with V and J called. Part of the clones is missing from these tables; in studies checked, under half for an unresolved V gene and the rest for unknown reasons. The sample has 150,000 to 200,000 clones on record, roughly 73% of them singletons. The leading ten clones occupy around 1.9% of the sample. Sequencing was performed on PBMCs. Receptor source: a woman aged 25 to 39 in good health and CMV-seronegative.

This clone was recorded once. The gene calls are TRBV7-6 and TRBJ2-7; the match to TRBD1 covers 7 bases. V lost 2 bases and J lost 2; bases outside the gene matches: 6. The CDR3 consists of 15 residues. Germline V gene sequence: CDR1 SGHVS, CDR2 FNYEAQ. For the CDR3, the DNA is TGTGCCAGCAGCTTACAGAGACAGGGAACCTACGAGCAGTACTTC. It yields the protein CASSLQRQGTYEQYF.

V is TRBV25-1 and J is TRBJ1-2; maybe TRBD1 (6 bases). This CDR3 is 13 amino acids long. V was shortened by 3 bases and J by 5 bases, with 10 bases between the two germline ends. CDR1 and CDR2 (germline): MGHDK, SYGVNS. CDR3 in amino acids: CASSDQGSYGYTF. CDR3 sequence (DNA): TGTGCCAGCAGTGACCAGGGGAGTTATGGCTACACCTTC.

The rearrangement links TRBV4-2 to TRBJ2-7; 9 positions match TRBD2. The V and J ends lost 4 bases and 3 bases, in that order; junction bases with no gene match: 10. Germline V lookup: CDR1 LGHNA, CDR2 YNFKEQ. This CDR3 is built from 16 residues. This CDR3 reads CASSLPGRGGFYEQYF. DNA of the CDR3: TGTGCCAGCAGCCTACCGGGGCGGGGGGGCTTCTACGAGCAGTACTTC.

The CDR3 is CASSLGGTGTETQYF. The CDR3 DNA follows: TGTGCCAGCAGCCTAGGGGGGACAGGGACGGAGACCCAGTACTTC. The chain couples TRBV7-9 to TRBJ2-5; 9 nucleotides agree with TRBD1. The CDR3 loop spans 15 amino acids. With 5 bases clipped from V and 5 bases from J, the junction kept 9 bases outside the gene matches. Germline CDR1 is SEHNR and CDR2 is FQNEAQ (reference sequence).